This entry is about one TCR beta chain. Its antigen is unknown. Trimming took off 3 bases at V and 3 bases at J, with 23 bases between the two ends. Germline V gene lookup returns CDR1 SEHNR and CDR2 FQNEAQ (reference sequence). The CDR3 is 19 residues long. The sample is drawn from a study of cytomegalovirus exposure and HLA in healthy donors. Whole-study results and caveats: Highly shared variants forming one cluster were likely a sequencing artifact.

The primer mix had 60 Vbeta and 13 Jbeta primers. The assay was immunoSEQ multiplex PCR, and TCRdb's table has in-frame clones only and misses some. This sample yields 140,000 to 150,000 clones, of which about 75% are seen a single time; approximately 4.2% belongs to the top ten. Sequencing used PBMCs. This TCR was recovered from a man aged 55-75 years in good health and CMV-seronegative. This chain joins TRBV7-9 and TRBJ2-2; possible D gene TRBD1, 6 bases. CDR3 DNA: TGTGCCAGCAGCTTGCTACTCGCAGGGGTTGGGGTACACACCGGGGAGCTGTTTTTT. Translated: CASSLLLAGVGVHTGELFF.